This T cell receptor (beta chain) was sequenced during a study of shared clonotypes between healthy human individuals. Study-level background: The plates for each donor numbered three CD4 naive, three CD4 memory, two CD8 naive and one CD8 memory.

It was CD45RO-negative cells, positively selected for CCR7, that made up naive CD8 cells, with terminally differentiated effector memory CD45RA+ cells excluded. Per the study methods: Quality scores were absent from the junction-only immunoSEQ sequences, so filtering differed. TCRdb's copy holds only in-frame clones and misses some; the assay was immunoSEQ multiplex PCR. The DNA gave D and trimming, while V, J and clone size come from that table. In the table there are 800,000 or so clones, around 96% of which are singletons. To note about this clone: Its antigen is currently unknown.

Points from the study as a whole: It was anticipated that sequencing depth would influence how many clonotypes donors shared.

This clonotype originated in a man aged 25 to 45 in good health. The sample was naive CD8+ T cells sorted from blood.

CDR3 residues: CASSPGLADYEQYF. CDR3 in DNA: TGTGCCAGCAGCCCGGGACTAGCGGATTACGAGCAGTACTTC. V is TRBV9 and J is TRBJ2-7; the match to TRBD2 covers 11 bases. Germline V gene lookup returns CDR1 SGDLS and CDR2 YYNGEE. The V gene end was trimmed by 4 bases and the J gene end by 4 bases; junction bases not matched to a gene: 4. The CDR3 covers 14 residues.